Given below is one T cell receptor beta chain in context. The sample is drawn from a study of blood T cell repertoires in COVID-19. Study details: Sites in the United States, Italy and Spain provided acute and convalescent COVID-19 samples. T cells, B-cell-depleted T cells, or PBMCs supplied cDNA or gDNA.

Between the trimmed V and J ends, which lost 0 bases and 5 bases, there was a span of 11 bases. This CDR3 has 14 residues. Germline CDR1 LGHDT, CDR2 YNNKEL (reference sequence). TCRdb's copy holds only in-frame clones and misses some; the assay was immunoSEQ multiplex PCR. The repertoire holds tens of thousands of clones, with around 80% as singletons. V gene TRBV3-1 (or the pseudogene TRBV3-2) combines with J gene TRBJ2-7; weak D call: TRBD2 (6 bases). The sample was peripheral blood. The receptor was isolated from a man aged 50-60 years with acute or convalescent COVID-19. In DNA form, the CDR3 reads TGTGCCAGCAGCCAAGAATGGGGAGGAAACGAGCAGTACTTC. Translation: CASSQEWGGNEQYF.